Presented here are 23 T cell receptor beta chains from one specimen sequenced in a study of CD8 T cells in Susac syndrome. Random hexamers were used to reverse transcribe the RNA input (0.5 to 1 ug). TCRdb reanalysed the immunoSEQ multiplex PCR reads using MiXCR and keeps one entry per CDR3 protein. The sample shows fewer than 200,000 distinct CDR3 sequences, approximately 95% of them seen only once. The sequenced sample consisted of CD4+ T cells from PBMCs. The receptor source for this set is a human donor in good health.

This rearrangement joins TRBV24-1 to TRBJ2-1; weak D call: TRBD1 (6 bases). Germline V gene sequence: CDR1 KGHDR, CDR2 SFDVKD. The CDR3 extends over 14 amino acids. V was trimmed by 7 bases and J by 3 bases, leaving 12 bases between them. CDR3 in amino acids: CATRTGRGYNEQFF. For the CDR3, the DNA is TGTGCCACCAGGACAGGACGAGGCTACAATGAGCAGTTCTTC.

The gene calls are TRBV5-1 and TRBJ2-1; D perhaps matches TRBD1 (5 bases). Germline-derived CDR1 and CDR2 are SGHRS and YFSETQ. V was cut by 1 base and J by 8 bases, with 13 bases left in between. The CDR3 consists of 14 residues. CDR3 nucleotides: TGCGCCAGCAGCTTGCAGGGTTTTGGGGATGAGCAGTTCTTC. It encodes CASSLQGFGDEQFF.

V usage is TRBV7-2 and J usage is TRBJ2-1; D ambiguous. In germline, CDR1 is SGHTA, CDR2 FQGNSA. The V gene lost 1 base and the J gene lost 5 bases, with 9 bases spanning the gap. This CDR3 is 14 amino acids long. CDR3 sequence: CASSLVGGDNEQFF. CDR3 sequence (DNA): TGTGCCAGCAGCTTAGTAGGTGGCGACAATGAGCAGTTCTTC.

The chain couples TRBV7-9 to TRBJ1-1; the D gene is possibly TRBD1 (5 bases). The ends were cut back, 6 bases at V and 3 bases at J, with 11 bases in the middle. The germline CDR1 and CDR2 sequences are SEHNR and FQNEAQ (reference sequence). This CDR3 has 13 residues. The chain's CDR3 is CASRSTEDTEAFF. The CDR3 DNA sequence: TGTGCCAGCAGATCGACAGAGGACACTGAAGCTTTCTTT.

J is TRBJ1-1 and V is TRBV27; TRBD1 matches at 10 bases. The germline V gene encodes CDR1 MNHEY and CDR2 SMNVEV (reference sequence). The CDR3 contains 16 residues. V lost 6 bases to trimming and J lost 6 bases; unmatched junction nucleotides: 13. CDR3 protein: CASSTDRGFGQAEAFF. In nucleotides, the CDR3 is TGTGCCAGCAGCACGGACAGGGGGTTCGGGCAGGCTGAAGCTTTCTTT.

The gene calls are TRBV20-1 and TRBJ2-7, with 9 positions matching TRBD1. CDR3 length: 10 amino acids. Germline CDR1 reads DFQATT; CDR2 reads SNEGSKA (reference sequence). V trimming: 3 bases; J trimming: 13 bases; junction bases outside the gene matches: 4. CDR3 sequence reads: CSARGTGHYF. The CDR3 nucleotides read TGCAGTGCTAGGGGGACAGGGCACTACTTC.

This chain uses TRBV30 with TRBJ1-1, with no clear D. Trimming removed 3 bases at V and 0 bases at J, with 5 bases between. The CDR3 is 12 residues long. Germline V gives CDR1 GTSNPN, CDR2 SVGIG (reference sequence). The CDR3 DNA reads TGTGCCTGGAGACGCCTGAACACTGAAGCTTTCTTT. Translating it yields CAWRRLNTEAFF.

The chain has TRBV5-1 and TRBJ2-7; the match to TRBD1 covers 9 bases. With 4 bases clipped from V and 3 bases from J, the junction kept 11 bases outside the gene matches. This CDR3 spans 16 amino acids. In germline, CDR1 is SGHRS, CDR2 YFSETQ. CDR3 protein: CASSPRPGQGVYEQYF. The CDR3 DNA reads TGCGCCAGCAGCCCCCGTCCGGGACAGGGCGTCTACGAGCAGTACTTC.

The V and J genes are TRBV20-1 and TRBJ1-1; no definite D call. This CDR3 contains 8 residues. Looked up from germline, CDR1 is DFQATT and CDR2 is SNEGSKA (reference sequence). V lost 0 bases to trimming and J lost 14 bases, with 4 bases between them. CDR3 loop: CSARDRFF. CDR3 nucleotides: TGCAGTGCTAGAGATCGGTTCTTT.

V usage is TRBV5-4 and J usage is TRBJ2-1; D possibly corresponds to TRBD2 (5 bases). Trimming removed 1 base from V and 8 bases from J, with 7 bases in between. The germline V gene encodes CDR1 SGHNT and CDR2 YYREEE (reference sequence). The CDR3 covers 12 residues. The CDR3 reads CASSLLRDEQFF. CDR3 coding DNA: TGTGCCAGCAGCTTGTTGAGGGATGAGCAGTTCTTC. Filled out from reference TRBV5-4 and TRBJ2-1, the complete variable domain reads ETGVTQSPTHLIKTRGQQVTLRCSSQSGHNTVSWYQQALGQGPQFIFQYYREEENGRGNFPPRFSGLQFPNYSSELNVNALELDDSALYLCASSLLRDEQFFGPGTRLTVL.

This clonotype was seen once. The chain is built from TRBV18 and TRBJ1-1; tentative D call: TRBD1 (5 bases). V was shortened by 3 bases and J by 2 bases, with 13 bases between the two germline ends. Per the germline V gene, CDR1 is KGHSH and CDR2 is LQKENI. CDR3 length equals 15 residues. In DNA form, the CDR3 reads TGTGCCAGCTCACCTTCCGGGACGGCTAACACTGAAGCTTTCTTT. Translated: CASSPSGTANTEAFF.

This clonotype was recorded a few times. The V call is TRBV6-5, the J call TRBJ2-1; D unclear. The CDR3 totals 10 residues. V was trimmed by 10 bases and J by 5 bases, leaving 6 bases between them. Germline CDR1 reads MNHEY; CDR2 reads SVGAGI. CDR3 residues: CATDDNEQFF. The CDR3 nucleotides read TGTGCCACTGATGACAATGAGCAGTTCTTC.

The chain is built from TRBV7-2 and TRBJ2-2; maybe TRBD1 (6 bases). V lost 5 bases and J 6 bases, leaving 10 bases between the germline ends. The CDR3 has 13 residues. CDR1 is SGHTA, CDR2 FQGNSA, per germline. CDR3 in amino acids: CASSRPGAGELFF. The CDR3 nucleotides are TGTGCCAGCAGCAGGCCAGGGGCCGGGGAGCTGTTTTTT.

The rearrangement uses TRBV5-1 and TRBJ2-2; 12 nucleotides match TRBD1. There are 17 residues in the CDR3. The germline V gene encodes CDR1 SGHRS and CDR2 YFSETQ. The trim removed 6 bases at V and 0 bases at J, leaving 6 bases unmatched. The DNA of the CDR3 is TGCGCCAGCATTGGGACAGGGGGCGACCCGAACACCGGGGAGCTGTTTTTT. This sequence encodes CASIGTGGDPNTGELFF.

This clonotype was picked up one time. This chain uses TRBV7-9 with TRBJ2-3; 7 positions match TRBD2. Germline V CDR1 and CDR2: SEHNR, FQNEAQ (reference sequence). This CDR3 contains 12 residues. Trimming took 11 bases from V and 0 from J; bases not matched to a gene: 2. CDR3 DNA: TGTGCCGGTAGCGGGAGCACAGATACGCAGTATTTT. The encoded protein is CAGSGSTDTQYF.

This clonotype was counted a single time. The J gene is TRBJ1-1, the V gene TRBV7-9; D is ambiguous. Trimming shortened V by 1 base and J by 4 bases, and 4 bases separated the two germline ends. Germline CDR1 and CDR2: SEHNR and FQNEAQ (reference sequence). The CDR3 consists of 12 residues. In DNA, the CDR3 is TGTGCCAGCAGCTTAGAGGCCACTGAAGCTTTCTTT. It codes for CASSLEATEAFF.

The chain has TRBV29-1 and TRBJ2-5; D is unclear. V lost 4 bases to trimming and J lost 5 bases, with 14 bases between them. CDR1 is SQVTM, CDR2 ANQGSEA, per germline. The CDR3 covers 13 residues. CDR3 region: CSVGGGNGETQYF. The DNA of the CDR3 is TGCAGCGTTGGCGGCGGTAACGGGGAGACCCAGTACTTC.

The chain employs TRBV21-1 and TRBJ2-7; the table's D gene call, TRBD1, was not cross checked with the DNA. TRBV21-1 is an annotated pseudogene. The CDR3 is made up of 16 amino acids. DNA for the CDR3: TGTGCCAGCGGAAACTTTACCGGGACAGGACCCTACGAGCAGTACTTC. Its translation: CASGNFTGTGPYEQYF.

This clonotype turned up a few times. The chain employs TRBV11-2 and TRBJ2-3; D is perhaps TRBD1 (6 bases). CDR3 length equals 14 residues. V lost 4 bases to trimming and J lost 2 bases, with 10 bases between them. Germline CDR1 and CDR2: SGHAT and FQNNGV. DNA of the CDR3: TGTGCCAGCAGCTCCTTGGGGGCCACAGATACGCAGTATTTT. It is translated as CASSSLGATDTQYF.

The chain uses TRBV5-1 and TRBJ2-5, with no clear D. V was clipped by 0 bases and J by 5 bases, with 8 bases between them. This CDR3 has 13 amino acids. Germline-derived CDR1 and CDR2 are SGHRS and YFSETQ. This CDR3 reads CASSLDILETQYF. CDR3 nucleotide sequence: TGCGCCAGCAGCTTGGATATCTTGGAGACCCAGTACTTC.

This clonotype has more than one count but fewer than ten. The chain uses TRBV18 and TRBJ2-3, with TRBD2 matching 9 bases. CDR3 length: 15 residues. Germline lookup yields CDR1 KGHSH and CDR2 LQKENI. Losses at the gene ends were 3 bases for V and 1 base for J; bases not matched to a gene: 2. Written as DNA, the CDR3 is TGTGCCAGCTCACCGGGACTAGCAGGCACAGATACGCAGTATTTT. Amino acid sequence: CASSPGLAGTDTQYF.

The genes are TRBV6-6 and TRBJ2-3; possibly TRBD2 for D (6 bases). Trimming removed 2 bases from V and 4 bases from J, with 10 bases in between. The CDR3 loop spans 14 amino acids. Per the germline V gene, CDR1 is MNHNY and CDR2 is SVGAGI (reference sequence). The CDR3 protein is CASSYPSGADTQYF. The CDR3 DNA sequence: TGTGCCAGCAGTTACCCTTCGGGGGCAGATACGCAGTATTTT.

This chain uses TRBV29-1 with TRBJ2-1, with 8 bases that match TRBD1. This CDR3 is 11 amino acids long. V lost 7 bases, J lost 9 bases, and 5 bases stayed unmatched. Germline-derived CDR1 and CDR2 are SQVTM and ANQGSEA. DNA of the CDR3: TGCAGCGGGGGACAGGAACTTGAGCAGTTCTTC. It specifies CSGGQELEQFF.